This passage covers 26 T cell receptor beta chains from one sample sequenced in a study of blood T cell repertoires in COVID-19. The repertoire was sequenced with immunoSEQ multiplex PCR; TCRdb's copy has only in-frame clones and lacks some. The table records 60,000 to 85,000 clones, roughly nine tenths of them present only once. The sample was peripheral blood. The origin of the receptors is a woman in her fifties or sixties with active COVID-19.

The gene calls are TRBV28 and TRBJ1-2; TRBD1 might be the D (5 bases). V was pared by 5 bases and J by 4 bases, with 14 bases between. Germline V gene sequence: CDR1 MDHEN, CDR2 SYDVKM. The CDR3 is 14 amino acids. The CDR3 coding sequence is TGTGCCAGCAGTCCCCTAGGCAGGGCCTATGGCTACACCTTC. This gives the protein CASSPLGRAYGYTF.

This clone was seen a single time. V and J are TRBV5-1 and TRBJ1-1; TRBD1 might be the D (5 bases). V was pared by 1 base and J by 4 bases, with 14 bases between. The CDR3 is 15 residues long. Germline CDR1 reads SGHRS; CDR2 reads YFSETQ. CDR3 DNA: TGCGCCAGCAGCTTGTCAGGGCGGGAAAGCACTGAAGCTTTCTTT. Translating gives CASSLSGRESTEAFF.

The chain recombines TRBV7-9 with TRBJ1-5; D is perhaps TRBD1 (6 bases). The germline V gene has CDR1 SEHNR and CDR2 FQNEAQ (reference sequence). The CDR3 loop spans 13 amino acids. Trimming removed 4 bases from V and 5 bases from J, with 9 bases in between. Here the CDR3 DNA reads TGTGCCAGCAGCTCCTGGACAGATCAGCCCCAGCATTTT. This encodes CASSSWTDQPQHF.

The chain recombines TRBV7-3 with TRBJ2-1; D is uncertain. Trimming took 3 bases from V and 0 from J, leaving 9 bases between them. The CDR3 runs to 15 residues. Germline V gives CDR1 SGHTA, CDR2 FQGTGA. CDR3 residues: CASSFRTDSYNEQFF. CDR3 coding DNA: TGTGCCAGCAGCTTTCGCACAGACTCCTACAATGAGCAGTTCTTC.

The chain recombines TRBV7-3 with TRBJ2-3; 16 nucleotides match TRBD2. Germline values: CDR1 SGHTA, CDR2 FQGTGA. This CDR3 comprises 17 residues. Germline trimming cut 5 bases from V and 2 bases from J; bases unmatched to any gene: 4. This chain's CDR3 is CASSDGTSGGDTDTQYF. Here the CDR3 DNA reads TGTGCCAGCAGCGACGGGACTAGCGGGGGGGACACAGATACGCAGTATTTT.

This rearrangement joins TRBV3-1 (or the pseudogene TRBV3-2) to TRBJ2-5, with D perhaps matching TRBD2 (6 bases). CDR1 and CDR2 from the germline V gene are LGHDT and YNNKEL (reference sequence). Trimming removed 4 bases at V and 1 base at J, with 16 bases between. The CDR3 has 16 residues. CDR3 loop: CASSPPAAGIQETQYF. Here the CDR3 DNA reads TGTGCCAGCAGCCCCCCGGCGGCGGGAATCCAAGAGACCCAGTACTTC.

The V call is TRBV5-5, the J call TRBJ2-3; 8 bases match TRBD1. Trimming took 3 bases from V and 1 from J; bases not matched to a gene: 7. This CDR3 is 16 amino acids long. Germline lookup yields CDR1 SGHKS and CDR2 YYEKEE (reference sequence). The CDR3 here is CASSSGQGGGTDTQYF. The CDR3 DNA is TGTGCCAGCAGCTCCGGACAGGGTGGAGGCACAGATACGCAGTATTTT.

CDR3 sequence reads: CASSFLEREFTYNEQFF. The CDR3, as DNA: TGCGCCAGCAGCTTTCTGGAGCGGGAGTTCACCTACAATGAGCAGTTCTTC. This chain links TRBV5-1 with TRBJ2-1; 8 bases map to TRBD2. CDR1 is SGHRS, CDR2 YFSETQ, per germline. V trimming: 2 bases; J trimming: 2 bases; junction bases outside the gene matches: 9. The CDR3 extends over 17 amino acids.

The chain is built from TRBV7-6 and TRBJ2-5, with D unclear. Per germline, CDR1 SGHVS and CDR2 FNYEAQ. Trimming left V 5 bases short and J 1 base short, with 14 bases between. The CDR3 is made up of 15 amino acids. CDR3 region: CASSPRYDFQETQYF. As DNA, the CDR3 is TGTGCCAGCAGCCCCAGATATGACTTCCAAGAGACCCAGTACTTC.

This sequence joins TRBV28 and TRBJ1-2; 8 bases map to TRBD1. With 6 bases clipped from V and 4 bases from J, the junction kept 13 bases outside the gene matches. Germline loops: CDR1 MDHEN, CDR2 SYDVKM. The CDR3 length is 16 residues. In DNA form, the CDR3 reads TGTGCCAGCAGGTCCCTAAGACAGGGGCGGGGCTATGGCTACACCTTC. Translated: CASRSLRQGRGYGYTF.

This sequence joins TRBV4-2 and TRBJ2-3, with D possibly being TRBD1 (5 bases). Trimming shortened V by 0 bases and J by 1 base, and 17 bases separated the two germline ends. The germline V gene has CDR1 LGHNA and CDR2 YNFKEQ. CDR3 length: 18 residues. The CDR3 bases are TGTGCCAGCAGCCAAGATAGTCGTGGGGCTCGCGGCACAGATACGCAGTATTTT. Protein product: CASSQDSRGARGTDTQYF.

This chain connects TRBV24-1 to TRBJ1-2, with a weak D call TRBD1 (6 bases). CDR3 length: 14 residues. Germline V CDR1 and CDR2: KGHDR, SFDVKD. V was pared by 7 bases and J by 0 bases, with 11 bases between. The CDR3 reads CATRPTGANYGYTF. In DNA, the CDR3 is TGTGCCACCAGACCGACAGGCGCTAACTATGGCTACACCTTC.

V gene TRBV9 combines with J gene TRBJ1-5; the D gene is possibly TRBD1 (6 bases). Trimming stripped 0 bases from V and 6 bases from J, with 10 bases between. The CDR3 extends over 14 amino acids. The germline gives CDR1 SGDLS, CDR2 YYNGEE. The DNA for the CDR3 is TGTGCCAGCAGCGTAGACATGGGGGCTCAGCCCCAGCATTTT. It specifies CASSVDMGAQPQHF.

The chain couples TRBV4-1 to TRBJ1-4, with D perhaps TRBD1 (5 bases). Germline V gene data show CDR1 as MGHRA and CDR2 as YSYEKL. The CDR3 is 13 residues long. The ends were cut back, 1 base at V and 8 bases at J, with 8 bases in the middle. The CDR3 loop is CASSQVGEEKLFF. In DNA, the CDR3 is TGCGCCAGCAGCCAAGTAGGGGAAGAAAAACTGTTTTTT.

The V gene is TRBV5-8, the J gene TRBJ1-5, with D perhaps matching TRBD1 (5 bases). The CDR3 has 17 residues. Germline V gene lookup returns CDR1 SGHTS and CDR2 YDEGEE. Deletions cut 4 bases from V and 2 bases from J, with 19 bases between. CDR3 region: CASSPRAMGGGNQPQHF. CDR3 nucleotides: TGTGCCAGCAGCCCGAGAGCAATGGGGGGTGGCAATCAGCCCCAGCATTTT.

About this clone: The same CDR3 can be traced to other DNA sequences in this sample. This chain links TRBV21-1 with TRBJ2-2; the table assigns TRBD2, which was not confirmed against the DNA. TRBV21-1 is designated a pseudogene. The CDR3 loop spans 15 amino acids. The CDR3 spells CASSRGGRHTGELFF. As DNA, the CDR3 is TGTGCCAGCAGCAGAGGCGGGAGGCACACCGGGGAGCTGTTTTTT.

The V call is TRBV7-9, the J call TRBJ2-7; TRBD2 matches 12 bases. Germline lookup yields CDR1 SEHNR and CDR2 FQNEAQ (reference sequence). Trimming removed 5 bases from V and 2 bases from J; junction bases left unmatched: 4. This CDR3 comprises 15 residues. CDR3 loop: CASSERTSGTYEQYF. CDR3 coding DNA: TGTGCCAGCAGCGAACGGACTAGCGGGACCTACGAGCAGTACTTC.

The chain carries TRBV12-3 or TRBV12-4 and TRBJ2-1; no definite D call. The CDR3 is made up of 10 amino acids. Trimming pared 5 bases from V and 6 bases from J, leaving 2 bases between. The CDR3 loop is CASSLNEQFF. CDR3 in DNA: TGTGCCAGCAGTCTCAATGAGCAGTTCTTC.

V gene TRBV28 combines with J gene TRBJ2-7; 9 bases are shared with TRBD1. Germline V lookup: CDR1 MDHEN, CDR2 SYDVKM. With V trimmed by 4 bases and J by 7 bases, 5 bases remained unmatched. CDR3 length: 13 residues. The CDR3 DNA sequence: TGTGCCAGCAGTTCCGGGACAGGGTGGGAGCAGTACTTC. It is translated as CASSSGTGWEQYF.

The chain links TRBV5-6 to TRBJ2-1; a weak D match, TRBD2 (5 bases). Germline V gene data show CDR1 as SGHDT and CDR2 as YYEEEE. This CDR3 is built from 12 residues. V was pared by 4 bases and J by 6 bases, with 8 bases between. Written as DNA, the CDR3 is TGTGCCAGCAGCCGGACTTCCAATGAGCAGTTCTTC. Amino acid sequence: CASSRTSNEQFF.

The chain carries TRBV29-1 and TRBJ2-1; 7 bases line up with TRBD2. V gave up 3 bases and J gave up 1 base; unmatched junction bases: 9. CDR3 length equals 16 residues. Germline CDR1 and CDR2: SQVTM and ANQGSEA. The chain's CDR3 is CSVDAGEGRSYNEQFF. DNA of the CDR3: TGCAGCGTTGATGCGGGGGAGGGCCGTTCCTACAATGAGCAGTTCTTC.

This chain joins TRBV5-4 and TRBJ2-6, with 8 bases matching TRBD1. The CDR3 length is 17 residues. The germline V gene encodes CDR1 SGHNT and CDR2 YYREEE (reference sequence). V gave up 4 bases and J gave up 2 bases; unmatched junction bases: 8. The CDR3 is CASSPGQGNPGANVLTF. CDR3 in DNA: TGTGCCAGCAGCCCCGGACAGGGAAACCCTGGGGCCAACGTCCTGACTTTC.

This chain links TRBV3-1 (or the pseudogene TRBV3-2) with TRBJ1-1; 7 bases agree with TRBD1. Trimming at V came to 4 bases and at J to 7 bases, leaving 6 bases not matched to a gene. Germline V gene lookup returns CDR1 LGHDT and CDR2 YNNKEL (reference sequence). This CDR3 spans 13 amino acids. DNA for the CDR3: TGTGCCAGCAGCCGCCTACAGGGGCATGAAGCTTTCTTT. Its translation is CASSRLQGHEAFF.

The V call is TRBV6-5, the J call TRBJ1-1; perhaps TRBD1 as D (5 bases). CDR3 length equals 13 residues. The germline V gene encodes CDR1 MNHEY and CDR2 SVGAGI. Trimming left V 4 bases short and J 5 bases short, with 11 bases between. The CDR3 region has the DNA TGTGCCAGCAGTTGGGGGGAGAAAACTGAAGCTTTCTTT. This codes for CASSWGEKTEAFF.

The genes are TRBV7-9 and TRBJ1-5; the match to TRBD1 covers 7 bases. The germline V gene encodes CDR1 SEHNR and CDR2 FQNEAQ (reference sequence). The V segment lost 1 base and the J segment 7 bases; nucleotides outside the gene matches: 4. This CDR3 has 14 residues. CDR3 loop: CASSLGQGGQPQHF. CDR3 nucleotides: TGTGCCAGCAGCTTAGGACAGGGAGGCCAGCCCCAGCATTTT.

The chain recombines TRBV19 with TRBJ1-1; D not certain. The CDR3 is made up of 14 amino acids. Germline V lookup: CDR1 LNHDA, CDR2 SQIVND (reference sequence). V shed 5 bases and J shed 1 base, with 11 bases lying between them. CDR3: CASSLREANTEAFF. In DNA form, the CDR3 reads TGTGCCAGTAGTCTCCGGGAGGCGAACACTGAAGCTTTCTTT.